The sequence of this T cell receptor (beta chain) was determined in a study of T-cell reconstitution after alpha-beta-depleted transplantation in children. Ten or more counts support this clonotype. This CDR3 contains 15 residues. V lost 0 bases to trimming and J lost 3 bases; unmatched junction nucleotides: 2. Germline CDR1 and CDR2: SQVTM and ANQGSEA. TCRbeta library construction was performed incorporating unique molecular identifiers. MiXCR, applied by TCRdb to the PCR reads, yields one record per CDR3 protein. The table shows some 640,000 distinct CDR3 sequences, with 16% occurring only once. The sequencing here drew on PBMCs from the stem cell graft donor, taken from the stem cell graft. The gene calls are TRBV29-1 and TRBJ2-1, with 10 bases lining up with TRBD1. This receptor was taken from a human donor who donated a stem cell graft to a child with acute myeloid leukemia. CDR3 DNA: TGCAGCGTTGAAGAGACAGGGGGCCTCTACAATGAGCAGTTCTTC. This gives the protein CSVEETGGLYNEQFF.